The next 26 T cell receptor beta chains were all read from a single sample in a study of cytomegalovirus exposure and HLA in healthy donors (dated by TCRdb to 2016 to 2017). The library relied on the immunoSEQ multiplex PCR assay. For the multiplex PCR, a mixture combining 60 forward primers for TCR Vbeta segments and 13 reverse primers for TCR Jbeta segments was used. The clones in this table, taken by TCRdb from immuneACCESS, are in-frame only. Not every clone is retained; where verified, under half of the shortfall comes from an unresolved V gene, and the cause of the rest is unknown. The sample profile shows around 150,000 clones; about 70% of them were found once. About 4.7% of the sample goes to the ten largest clones. Input material: PBMCs. These receptor sequences come from a man aged 55 to 70 in good health and CMV-seronegative.

The rearrangement links TRBV15 to TRBJ2-2; 8 bases map to TRBD2. This CDR3 region has 17 residues. The germline gives CDR1 LNHNV, CDR2 YYDKDF (reference sequence). Trimming removed 1 base from V and 6 bases from J; junction bases left unmatched: 10. The CDR3, as DNA: TGTGCCACCAGCAGAGTTAGCTTAGCGGGAAAGGCCGGGGAGCTGTTTTTT. This gives the protein CATSRVSLAGKAGELFF.

CDR3 amino acids: CASGLPQETQYF. CDR3 bases: TGTGCTAGTGGTTTGCCTCAAGAGACCCAGTACTTC. The rearrangement joins TRBV12-5 to TRBJ2-5, with D hard to call. The CDR3 covers 12 residues. From germline, CDR1 is LGHNT and CDR2 FRNRAP. V gave up 2 bases and J gave up 2 bases, with 3 bases separating them.

The chain uses TRBV27 and TRBJ2-5; TRBD2 matches at 13 bases. The CDR3 has 18 residues. V shed 6 bases and J 2 bases; nucleotides not matched to a gene: 12. Germline CDR1 and CDR2: MNHEY and SMNVEV (reference sequence). The CDR3 DNA follows: TGTGCCAGCAGGCACCTCTCGGGACTAGCGGGAATACAAGAGACCCAGTACTTC. Encoded protein: CASRHLSGLAGIQETQYF.

The CDR3 reads CASGRTAEDRQYF. CDR3 DNA sequence: TGTGCCAGCGGAAGGACAGCCGAAGACCGGCAGTACTTC. The chain recombines TRBV6-9 with TRBJ2-7; D is possibly TRBD1 (6 bases). CDR3 size: 13 residues. V lost 8 bases and J lost 9, with 20 bases in between. Germline CDR1 reads MNHGY; CDR2 reads SVAAGI.

This clone has just a few counts. The V and J genes are TRBV7-2 and TRBJ2-3, with 8 bases that match TRBD2. The CDR3 extends over 17 amino acids. J gave up 4 bases and V 1 base, and 10 bases lay outside the gene matches. Germline V CDR1 and CDR2: SGHTA, FQGNSA. Written as DNA, the CDR3 is TGTGCCAGCAGCTTAGGTTCCAGCGGGAGTGGAGCAGATACGCAGTATTTT. Amino acids: CASSLGSSGSGADTQYF.

The chain couples TRBV2 to TRBJ2-2; no clear D. The length of the CDR3 is 14 residues. Trimming removed 4 bases at V and 3 bases at J, with 9 bases between. Germline loops: CDR1 SNHLY, CDR2 FYNNEI. The chain's CDR3 is CASSVGVDTGELFF. The CDR3 region has the DNA TGTGCCAGCAGTGTTGGAGTAGACACCGGGGAGCTGTTTTTT.

This clone was picked up a small number of times. The chain recombines TRBV5-4 with TRBJ1-1; D is uncertain. This CDR3 spans 14 amino acids. CDR1 is SGHNT, CDR2 YYREEE, per germline (reference sequence). V was pared by 0 bases and J by 3 bases, with 9 bases between. CDR3 sequence: CASSLGGEHTEAFF. In DNA form, the CDR3 reads TGTGCCAGCAGCTTGGGGGGAGAACACACTGAAGCTTTCTTT.

The gene calls are TRBV5-1 and TRBJ1-5, with 7 nucleotides matching TRBD1. Germline loops: CDR1 SGHRS, CDR2 YFSETQ. The length of the CDR3 is 14 residues. The V gene end was trimmed by 4 bases and the J gene end by 4 bases; junction bases not matched to a gene: 5. DNA for the CDR3: TGCGCCAGCAGCATCGGGACAGCTAATCAGCCCCAGCATTTT. Residues: CASSIGTANQPQHF.

The chain has TRBV27 and TRBJ2-6, with a possible D match to TRBD1 (7 bases). Germline values: CDR1 MNHEY, CDR2 SMNVEV (reference sequence). The germline V and J ends were trimmed by 8 bases and 1 base, with 21 bases remaining between them. The CDR3 covers 18 residues. Written as DNA, the CDR3 is TGTGCCAGCCCCTTACCGCGGGACAGAGTGTCTGGGGCCAACGTCCTGACTTTC. Translation gives CASPLPRDRVSGANVLTF.

This rearrangement joins TRBV2 to TRBJ2-5, with D perhaps matching TRBD2 (6 bases). This CDR3 region has 13 residues. Germline V gene data show CDR1 as SNHLY and CDR2 as FYNNEI. V lost 7 bases and J lost 1, with 10 bases in between. The CDR3 DNA follows: TGTGCCAGCAAGGAGGGACTCCAAGAGACCCAGTACTTC. Its translation: CASKEGLQETQYF.

This chain connects TRBV10-3 to TRBJ2-1; D is unresolved. This CDR3 contains 12 residues. The germline CDR1 and CDR2 sequences are ENHRY and SYGVKD. Trimming pared 4 bases from V and 6 bases from J, leaving 7 bases between. The CDR3 DNA sequence: TGTGCCATCAGTGGACTGGGCAATGAGCAGTTCTTC. Translation: CAISGLGNEQFF.

The gene calls are TRBV2 and TRBJ2-2; 8 bases line up with TRBD1. CDR3 size: 14 residues. Germline V gene sequence: CDR1 SNHLY, CDR2 FYNNEI. Trimming cost V 5 bases and J 6 bases; bases outside gene matches: 5. For the CDR3, the DNA is TGTGCCAGCAGTCTAGACAGGGGACCCGGGGAGCTGTTTTTT. Translating it yields CASSLDRGPGELFF.

V is TRBV28 and J is TRBJ2-3; TRBD1 might be the D (6 bases). The CDR3 loop spans 15 amino acids. The germline V gene has CDR1 MDHEN and CDR2 SYDVKM. V was pared by 5 bases and J by 5 bases, with 17 bases between. CDR3 nucleotide sequence: TGTGCCAGCAGTCCGACACAGGGTCCTGGAGATACGCAGTATTTT. Translation gives CASSPTQGPGDTQYF.

V gene TRBV5-1 combines with J gene TRBJ2-5, with D possibly being TRBD1 (5 bases). Germline V gives CDR1 SGHRS, CDR2 YFSETQ. V lost 4 bases to trimming and J lost 0 bases, with 22 bases between them. This CDR3 contains 18 residues. CDR3 sequence reads: CASSLSPSTARDQETQYF. CDR3 DNA: TGCGCCAGCAGCCTGTCTCCCTCGACAGCGCGAGACCAAGAGACCCAGTACTTC.

This clone appeared a few times. This chain links TRBV6-9 with TRBJ2-7; 7 bases align to TRBD1. This CDR3 is built from 14 residues. Germline V gives CDR1 MNHGY, CDR2 SVAAGI. J lost 3 bases, V lost 2 bases, and 4 bases had no gene match. The CDR3 DNA reads TGTGCCAGCAGTTATGGACAGGAGTTCTACGAGCAGTACTTC. The encoded protein is CASSYGQEFYEQYF.

On this clone itself: Other DNA sequences within the sample encode an identical CDR3. The CDR3 sequence is CASSRDSNYGYTF. DNA for the CDR3: TGTGCCAGCAGCAGGGACTCTAACTATGGCTACACCTTC. V usage is TRBV7-2 and J usage is TRBJ1-2; tentative D call: TRBD1 (5 bases). The germline V gene encodes CDR1 SGHTA and CDR2 FQGNSA. V lost 5 bases to trimming and J lost 0 bases, with 7 bases between them. The CDR3 has 13 residues.

The V and J genes are TRBV28 and TRBJ1-2; D is perhaps TRBD1 (5 bases). Germline assignment: CDR1 MDHEN and CDR2 SYDVKM. The CDR3 has 14 amino acids. Trimming left V 3 bases short and J 8 bases short, with 16 bases between. DNA for the CDR3: TGTGCCAGCAGTTTTCGTTCAGGCACAGGAGGCTACACCTTC. It encodes CASSFRSGTGGYTF.

This clone was picked up a small number of times. The chain links TRBV19 to TRBJ1-2, with 7 bases identical to TRBD1. CDR3 length equals 14 residues. J gave up 6 bases and V 4 bases, and 8 bases lay outside the gene matches. Germline V gene lookup returns CDR1 LNHDA and CDR2 SQIVND (reference sequence). This CDR3 is CASSTPTGSHGYTF. CDR3 in DNA: TGTGCCAGTAGTACCCCGACAGGGTCCCATGGCTACACCTTC.

This clone has just a few counts. The rearrangement links TRBV5-1 to TRBJ2-7, with 10 bases aligning to TRBD1. Germline lookup yields CDR1 SGHRS and CDR2 YFSETQ. V was clipped by 0 bases and J by 3 bases; unmatched bases: 3. There are 15 residues in the CDR3. The CDR3 is CASSLEGQGSYEQYF. The CDR3 DNA follows: TGCGCCAGCAGCTTGGAGGGACAGGGGAGCTACGAGCAGTACTTC.

The chain uses TRBV28 and TRBJ1-5, with D perhaps matching TRBD1 (6 bases). The germline gives CDR1 MDHEN, CDR2 SYDVKM. This CDR3 comprises 16 residues. V was trimmed by 7 bases and J by 7 bases, leaving 23 bases between them. The CDR3, as DNA: TGTGCCAGCATCCCCTGGGGAGGGGGTAACGGGCAGCCCCAGCATTTT. Translation gives CASIPWGGGNGQPQHF.

This chain uses TRBV19 with TRBJ2-2; possibly TRBD1 for D (6 bases). The CDR3 sequence is 16 residues long. The germline V gene has CDR1 LNHDA and CDR2 SQIVND (reference sequence). V lost 4 bases, J lost 3 bases, and 15 bases lay in between. CDR3 protein: CASSSTGKVDTGELFF. DNA for the CDR3: TGTGCCAGTAGTAGTACAGGGAAGGTCGACACCGGGGAGCTGTTTTTT.

The rearrangement joins TRBV7-9 to TRBJ1-2, with TRBD1 identical over 10 bases. The germline V gene has CDR1 SEHNR and CDR2 FQNEAQ (reference sequence). V lost 5 bases and J lost 6; bases outside the gene matches: 15. The CDR3 is 17 amino acids. CDR3 region: CASSPPGQGLPWDGYTF. CDR3 in DNA: TGTGCCAGCAGCCCGCCGGGACAGGGGTTACCGTGGGATGGCTACACCTTC. The full variable domain, rest sourced from reference TRBV7-9 and TRBJ1-2, is DTGVSQNPRHKITKRGQNVTFRCDPISEHNRLYWYRQTLGQGPEFLTYFQNEAQLEKSRLLSDRFSAERPKGSFSTLEIQRTEQGDSAMYLCASSPPGQGLPWDGYTFGSGTRLTVV.

The V and J genes are TRBV2 and TRBJ2-3; 10 nucleotides align to TRBD2. Germline V gene sequence: CDR1 SNHLY, CDR2 FYNNEI. CDR3 length: 16 amino acids. V dropped 7 bases and J dropped 0; count of bases not matched to a gene: 7. The CDR3 sequence is CASKRASGGSTDTQYF. CDR3 nucleotide sequence: TGTGCCAGCAAGAGGGCTAGCGGGGGTAGCACAGATACGCAGTATTTT.

The chain combines TRBV4-1 with TRBJ2-3; 9 bases match TRBD2. Trimming cost V 1 base and J 0 bases; bases outside gene matches: 5. Germline values: CDR1 MGHRA, CDR2 YSYEKL. The CDR3 sequence is 17 residues long. CDR3 nucleotide sequence: TGCGCCAGCAGCCAAGTCCAACTAGCGGGTAGCACAGATACGCAGTATTTT. It codes for CASSQVQLAGSTDTQYF.

The chain has TRBV2 and TRBJ1-1; D uncertain. The CDR3 totals 13 residues. The V gene lost 1 base and the J gene lost 4 bases, with 7 bases spanning the gap. Per the germline V gene, CDR1 is SNHLY and CDR2 is FYNNEI. CDR3 DNA sequence: TGTGCCAGCAGTGAAGTACGGGGCACTGAAGCTTTCTTT. It translates to CASSEVRGTEAFF. Drawing the rest from reference TRBV2 and TRBJ1-1, the complete variable domain is EPEVTQTPSHQVTQMGQEVILRCVPISNHLYFYWYRQILGQKVEFLVSFYNNEISEKSEIFDDQFSVERPDGSNFTLKIRSTKLEDSAMYFCASSEVRGTEAFFGQGTRLTVV.

The chain has TRBV5-1 and TRBJ1-4; the D gene is possibly TRBD1 (6 bases). The germline V and J ends were trimmed by 4 bases and 3 bases, with 10 bases remaining between them. Germline lookup yields CDR1 SGHRS and CDR2 YFSETQ. This CDR3 is built from 14 residues. CDR3 sequence (DNA): TGCGCCAGCAGCGGGGACACTCCTAATGAAAAACTGTTTTTT. This encodes CASSGDTPNEKLFF.